These 6 T cell receptor beta chains originate from one sample sequenced in a study of pediatric ulcerative colitis. One to two pinch biopsies were taken from the rectum during colonoscopy. Generated by immunoSEQ multiplex PCR, the TCRdb table keeps only in-frame clones and is missing some. The repertoire consists of 16,000 or so clones, with more than 75% occurring once and the leading ten covering 6.5% to 9.5%. The sample taken for sequencing was gut tissue. These receptors all come from a boy aged 5-17 years who was a control in a study of pediatric ulcerative colitis.

The chain has TRBV13 and TRBJ1-3, with D maybe TRBD1 (5 bases). This CDR3 has 14 amino acids. The germline CDR1 and CDR2 sequences are PRHDT and FYEKMQ (reference sequence). V dropped 4 bases and J dropped 1 base, with 8 bases sitting between them. The CDR3 is CASSSGSSGNTIYF. CDR3 bases: TGTGCCAGCAGCTCAGGGTCTTCTGGAAACACCATATATTTT.

The chain carries TRBV29-1 and TRBJ1-1; D ambiguous. In germline, CDR1 is SQVTM, CDR2 ANQGSEA. Trimming shortened V by 7 bases and J by 2 bases, and 11 bases separated the two germline ends. There are 12 residues in the CDR3. CDR3 in amino acids: CSAGNKNTEAFF. DNA for the CDR3: TGCAGCGCCGGGAACAAAAACACTGAAGCTTTCTTT. The full variable domain, in which reference TRBV29-1 and TRBJ1-1 provide the parts outside the CDR3, is SAVISQKPSRDICQRGTSLTIQCQVDSQVTMMFWYRQQPGQSLTLIATANQGSEATYESGFVIDKFPISRPNLTFSTLTVSNMSPEDSSIYLCSAGNKNTEAFFGQGTRLTVV.

The chain couples TRBV19 to TRBJ2-4; D remains ambiguous. The CDR3 covers 14 residues. Germline V gene data show CDR1 as LNHDA and CDR2 as SQIVND (reference sequence). With 7 bases removed from V and 0 bases from J, the gap between germline ends came to 10 bases. The CDR3 reads CASIEELAKNIQYF. For the CDR3, the DNA is TGTGCCAGTATCGAGGAACTAGCCAAAAACATTCAGTACTTC.

The chain links TRBV25-1 to TRBJ2-3; 10 bases agree with TRBD2. The CDR3 is made up of 16 amino acids. CDR1 and CDR2 (germline): MGHDK, SYGVNS. The ends lost 5 bases at V and 2 bases at J; junction bases unmatched: 7. CDR3 in DNA: TGTGCCAGCAGTAACCGAGGGACTAGCGACACAGATACGCAGTATTTT. It encodes CASSNRGTSDTDTQYF.

The chain recombines TRBV9 with TRBJ2-1, with 7 nucleotides matching TRBD1. From germline, CDR1 is SGDLS and CDR2 YYNGEE. Unmatched junction bases numbered 10, after V lost 2 bases and J lost 8 bases. The CDR3 length is 15 residues. The DNA for the CDR3 is TGTGCCAGCAGCGTGGCCGGGACAGCTTCCTATGAGCAGTTCTTC. It encodes CASSVAGTASYEQFF.

V usage is TRBV9 and J usage is TRBJ1-1; perhaps TRBD1 as D (5 bases). The V gene's germline CDR1 is SGDLS and CDR2 YYNGEE. The CDR3 is made up of 13 amino acids. Trimming took 0 bases from V and 3 from J, leaving 6 bases between them. The CDR3 loop reads CASSVGGDTEAFF. The DNA for the CDR3 is TGTGCCAGCAGCGTAGGAGGGGACACTGAAGCTTTCTTT.